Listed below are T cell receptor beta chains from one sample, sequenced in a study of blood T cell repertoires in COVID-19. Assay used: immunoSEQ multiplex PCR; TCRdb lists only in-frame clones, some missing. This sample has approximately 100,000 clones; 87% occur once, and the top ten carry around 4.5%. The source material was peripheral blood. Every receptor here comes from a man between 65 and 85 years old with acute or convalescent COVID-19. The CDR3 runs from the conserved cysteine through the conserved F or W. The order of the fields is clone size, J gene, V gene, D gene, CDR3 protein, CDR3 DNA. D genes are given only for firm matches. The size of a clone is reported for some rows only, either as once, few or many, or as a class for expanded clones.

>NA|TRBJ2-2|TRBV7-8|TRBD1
CASSPGDSSNTGELFF
TGTGCCAGCAGCCCAGGGGACAGCTCGAACACCGGGGAGCTGTTTTTT
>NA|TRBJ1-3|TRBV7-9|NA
CASSPPGGQPGNTIYF
TGTGCCAGCAGCCCCCCCGGGGGGCAACCTGGAAACACCATATATTTT
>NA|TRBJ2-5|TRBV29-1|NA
CRVGGGQGMSWETQYF
TGCCGCGTGGGGGGGGGCCAGGGCATGTCGTGGGAGACCCAGTACTTC
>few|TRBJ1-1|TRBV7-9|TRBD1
CASSGQGRMNTEAFF
TGTGCCAGCAGCGGACAGGGAAGGATGAACACTGAAGCTTTCTTT
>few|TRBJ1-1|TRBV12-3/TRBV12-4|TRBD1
CASSFGGGRSAFF
TGTGCCAGCAGTTTTGGAGGGGGCAGGTCAGCTTTCTTT
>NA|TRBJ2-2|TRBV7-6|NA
CASSLERRVQAQGGTGELFF
TGTGCCAGCAGCTTAGAACGGAGAGTGCAGGCCCAGGGTGGTACCGGGGAGCTGTTTTTT
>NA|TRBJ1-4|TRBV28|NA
CASRSPGYNEKLFF
TGTGCCAGCAGATCGCCAGGGTATAATGAAAAACTGTTTTTT
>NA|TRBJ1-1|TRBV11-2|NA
CASSLGLMNTEAFF
TGTGCCAGCAGCTTAGGTTTAATGAACACTGAAGCTTTCTTT
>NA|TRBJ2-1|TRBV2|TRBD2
CASSAIRTSGGNEQFF
TGTGCCAGCAGTGCGATAAGAACTAGCGGGGGAAATGAGCAGTTCTTC
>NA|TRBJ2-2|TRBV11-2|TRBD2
CASTLTGLAGTGELFF
TGTGCCAGCACCCTAACGGGACTAGCGGGGACCGGGGAGCTGTTTTTT
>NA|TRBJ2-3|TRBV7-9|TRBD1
CASSLFGQGSTDTQYF
TGTGCCAGCAGCTTGTTTGGACAGGGGTCCACAGATACGCAGTATTTT
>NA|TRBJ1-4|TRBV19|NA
CASSMAESNEKLFF
TGTGCCAGTAGTATGGCAGAAAGTAATGAAAAACTGTTTTTT
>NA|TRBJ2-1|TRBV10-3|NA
CAISGLSSYNEQFF
TGTGCCATCAGTGGCCTCAGCTCCTACAATGAGCAGTTCTTC
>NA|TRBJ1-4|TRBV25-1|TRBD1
CASREPGQGNEKLFF
TGTGCCAGCAGGGAACCGGGACAGGGTAATGAAAAACTGTTTTTT
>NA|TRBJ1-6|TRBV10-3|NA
CAISAWVRSSYNSPLHF
TGTGCCATCAGTGCGTGGGTGAGGAGCTCCTATAATTCACCCCTCCACTTT
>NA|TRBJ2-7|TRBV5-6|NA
CASSHNERGGTYEQYF
TGTGCCAGCAGCCACAACGAAAGGGGCGGAACCTACGAGCAGTACTTC
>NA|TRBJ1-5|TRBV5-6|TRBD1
CASSWGQGIDQPQHF
TGTGCCAGCAGCTGGGGACAGGGGATCGATCAGCCCCAGCATTTT
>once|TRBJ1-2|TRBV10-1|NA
CASSESDSYGYTF
TGCGCCAGCAGTGAGTCGGACAGCTATGGCTACACCTTC
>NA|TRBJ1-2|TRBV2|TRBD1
CASTLQGARGYTF
TGTGCCAGCACCCTTCAGGGGGCGCGTGGCTACACCTTC
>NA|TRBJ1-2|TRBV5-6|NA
CASSLQGNYGYTF
TGTGCCAGCAGCTTGCAGGGAAACTATGGCTACACCTTC
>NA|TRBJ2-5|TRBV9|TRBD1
CASSVRTGTKETQYF
TGTGCCAGCAGCGTCCGGACAGGAACTAAAGAGACCCAGTACTTC
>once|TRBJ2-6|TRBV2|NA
CASSEEEFGANVLTF
TGTGCCAGCAGTGAAGAAGAGTTCGGGGCCAACGTCCTGACTTTC
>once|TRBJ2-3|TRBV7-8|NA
CASSLDAGTDTQYF
TGTGCCAGCAGCTTAGATGCGGGCACAGATACGCAGTATTTT
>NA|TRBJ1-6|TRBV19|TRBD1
CASRTGGRNSPLHF
TGTGCCAGCCGCACAGGGGGTCGTAATTCACCCCTCCACTTT
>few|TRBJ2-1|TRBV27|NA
CASSGRGEYNEQFF
TGTGCCAGCTCTGGCAGGGGGGAATACAATGAGCAGTTCTTC
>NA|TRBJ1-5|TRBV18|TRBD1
CASSPPGTGGYQPQHF
TGTGCCAGCTCACCACCCGGGACAGGGGGCTATCAGCCCCAGCATTTT
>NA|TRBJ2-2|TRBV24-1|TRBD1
CATSDWAQGAGELFF
TGTGCCACCAGTGATTGGGCCCAGGGGGCCGGGGAGCTGTTTTTT
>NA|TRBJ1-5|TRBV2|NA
CASSELFQSNQPQHF
TGTGCCAGCAGTGAACTTTTCCAGAGCAATCAGCCCCAGCATTTT
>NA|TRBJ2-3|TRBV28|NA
CASSFVTGRTDTQYF
TGTGCCAGCAGTTTTGTGACAGGGAGGACAGATACGCAGTATTTT
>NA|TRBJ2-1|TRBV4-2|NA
CASSQDGQYNEQFF
TGTGCCAGCAGCCAAGACGGACAATACAATGAGCAGTTCTTC
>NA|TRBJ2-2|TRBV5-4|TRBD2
CASSPGLAGGQDTGELFF
TGTGCCAGCAGCCCCGGACTAGCGGGGGGGCAGGACACCGGGGAGCTGTTTTTT
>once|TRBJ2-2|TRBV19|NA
CASISGYYTGELFF
TGTGCCAGTATAAGCGGATACTACACCGGGGAGCTGTTTTTT
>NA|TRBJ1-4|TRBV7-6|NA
CASSSTGSPIREKLFF
TGTGCCAGCAGCTCAACAGGGTCCCCTATTCGTGAAAAACTGTTTTTT
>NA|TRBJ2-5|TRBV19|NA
CASNRGAGMYETQYF
TGTGCCAGCAATCGTGGGGCAGGGATGTACGAGACCCAGTACTTC
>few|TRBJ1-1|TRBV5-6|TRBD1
CASSPDRGRRNTEAFF
TGTGCCAGCAGCCCTGACAGGGGGAGAAGGAACACTGAAGCTTTCTTT
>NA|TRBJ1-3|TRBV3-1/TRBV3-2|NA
CASSPRTAGNTIYF
TGTGCCAGCTCCCCCCGCACGGCTGGAAACACCATATATTTT
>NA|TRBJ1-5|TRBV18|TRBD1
CASSHTRASDRGDQPQHF
TGTGCCAGCTCACACACACGGGCCTCCGACAGGGGTGATCAGCCCCAGCATTTT
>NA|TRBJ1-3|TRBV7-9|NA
CASWRGGNTIYF
TGTGCCAGCTGGCGCGGGGGAAACACCATATATTTT
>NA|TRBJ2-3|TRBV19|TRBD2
CASRKTSGGSDTQYF
TGTGCCAGTAGAAAAACTAGCGGGGGCTCCGATACGCAGTATTTT
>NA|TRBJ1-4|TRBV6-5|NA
CASSYGQNNEKLFF
TGTGCCAGCAGTTACGGGCAGAATAATGAAAAACTGTTTTTT
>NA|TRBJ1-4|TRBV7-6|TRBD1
CASSLGQDDNEKLFF
TGTGCCAGCAGCCTCGGACAGGATGATAATGAAAAACTGTTTTTT
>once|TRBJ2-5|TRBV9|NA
CASSVGSVQETQYF
TGTGCCAGCAGCGTAGGTAGTGTCCAAGAGACCCAGTACTTC
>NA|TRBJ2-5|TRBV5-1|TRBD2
CASSYGTSGGNLETQYF
TGCGCCAGCAGCTACGGGACTAGCGGGGGGAACCTAGAGACCCAGTACTTC
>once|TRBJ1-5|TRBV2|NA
CASSERPAGQGGNQPQHF
TGTGCCAGCAGTGAACGGCCAGCTGGCCAGGGAGGGAATCAGCCCCAGCATTTT
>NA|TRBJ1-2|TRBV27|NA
CASSSKGQLWYGYTF
TGTGCCAGCAGTTCCAAAGGACAGCTATGGTATGGCTACACCTTC
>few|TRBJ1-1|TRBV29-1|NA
CSVEDLSAGGAMNTEAFF
TGCAGCGTTGAAGATCTATCTGCGGGGGGCGCCATGAACACTGAAGCTTTCTTT
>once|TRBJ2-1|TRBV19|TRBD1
CASSIEDRGLYNEQFF
TGTGCCAGTAGTATAGAGGACAGGGGGCTCTACAATGAGCAGTTCTTC
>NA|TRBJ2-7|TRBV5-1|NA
CASSGQGSYEQYF
TGCGCCAGCAGTGGTCAGGGTTCCTACGAGCAGTACTTC
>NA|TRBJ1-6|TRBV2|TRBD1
CASTNRGNSPLHF
TGTGCCAGCACAAACAGGGGAAATTCACCCCTCCACTTT
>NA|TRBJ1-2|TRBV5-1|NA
CASSPDTPNYGYTF
TGCGCCAGCAGCCCGGACACTCCGAACTATGGCTACACCTTC
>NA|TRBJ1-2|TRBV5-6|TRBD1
CASSLSGTGANYGYTF
TGTGCCAGCAGCTTGTCCGGGACAGGGGCTAACTATGGCTACACCTTC